The next 26 T cell receptor beta chains were all read from a single sample in a study of blood T cells in healthy people across ages. The use of a sample-barcoded 5' primer and a J-beta primer mix characterized a second PCR of roughly 7 to 11 cycles. MiXCR, applied by TCRdb to the 5' RACE reads, yields one record per CDR3 protein. Of fewer than 2,000,000 distinct CDR3 sequences listed, more than 35% are singletons. The sequenced sample consisted of blood. The receptors stem from a human donor in good health.

The V and J genes are TRBV27 and TRBJ2-7; 9 nucleotides line up with TRBD1. The CDR3 length is 18 residues. Germline CDR1 reads MNHEY; CDR2 reads SMNVEV (reference sequence). After removal of 5 bases from V and 1 base from J, the junction contained 15 bases not matched to a gene. In DNA form, the CDR3 reads TGTGCCAGCAGTCTAGGGACAGGGTACGATCCGGGGTCCTACGAGCAGTACTTC. Its translation: CASSLGTGYDPGSYEQYF.

The chain combines TRBV7-8 with TRBJ2-4, with 7 bases that match TRBD1. Germline values: CDR1 SGHVS, CDR2 FQNEAQ. Losses at the gene ends were 2 bases for V and 3 bases for J; bases not matched to a gene: 7. This CDR3 is built from 16 residues. The CDR3 spells CASSLLGGFGKNIQYF. As DNA, the CDR3 is TGTGCCAGCAGCTTACTAGGGGGCTTCGGCAAAAACATTCAGTACTTC.

This rearrangement joins TRBV4-3 to TRBJ2-5; D may be TRBD1 (6 bases). The V gene lost 1 base and the J gene lost 4 bases, with 10 bases spanning the gap. The CDR3 loop spans 14 amino acids. Germline assignment: CDR1 LGHNA and CDR2 YSLEER. In DNA, the CDR3 is TGCGCCAGCAGCCAAGGACCAGGGGTAGAGACCCAGTACTTC. Amino acid sequence: CASSQGPGVETQYF.

As for this clonotype: The junction and the germline gene differ at one end; a read error may be behind it. The rearrangement links TRBV7-2 to TRBJ1-2; D is unresolved. The CDR3 spans 13 residues. Germline CDR1 is SGHTA and CDR2 is FQGNSA. Here the CDR3 reads CACSFLGGVGYTF. CDR3 coding DNA: TGTGCCTGCAGCTTCCTCGGAGGAGTTGGCTACACCTTC.

The chain joins TRBV7-2 to TRBJ1-2, with 7 bases lining up with TRBD1. V trimming: 4 bases; J trimming: 3 bases; junction bases outside the gene matches: 11. CDR1 is SGHTA, CDR2 FQGNSA, per germline. The CDR3 length is 16 residues. The CDR3 spells CASSSHAQGTDYGYTF. The CDR3 DNA follows: TGTGCCAGCAGCTCCCATGCCCAAGGGACAGACTATGGCTACACCTTC.

This chain's CDR3 is CASSLSSGRYNEQFF. In DNA form, the CDR3 reads TGTGCCAGCAGCTTAAGTAGCGGCCGATACAATGAGCAGTTCTTC. V and J are TRBV7-8 and TRBJ2-1, with a tentative D call TRBD2 (6 bases). Per the germline V gene, CDR1 is SGHVS and CDR2 is FQNEAQ. V gave up 2 bases and J gave up 4 bases, with 12 bases separating them. This CDR3 contains 15 residues.

The chain is built from TRBV6-5 and TRBJ2-3; no reliable D call. Trimming took off 8 bases at V and 3 bases at J, with 18 bases between the two ends. The CDR3 consists of 15 residues. Germline assignment: CDR1 MNHEY and CDR2 SVGAGI. The chain's CDR3 is CASGSAGGITDTQYF. CDR3 coding DNA: TGTGCCAGCGGATCAGCCGGCGGAATTACAGATACGCAGTATTTT.

This clonotype has a handful of counts. The chain carries TRBV24-1 and TRBJ2-3, with 8 bases that match TRBD1. This CDR3 contains 16 residues. J lost 2 bases, V lost 4 bases, and 7 bases had no gene match. Germline-derived CDR1 and CDR2 are KGHDR and SFDVKD. In DNA, the CDR3 is TGTGCCACCAGTGACCCGGGACAGGAGGCCACAGATACGCAGTATTTT. It translates to CATSDPGQEATDTQYF.

This clonotype came up a few times. The chain recombines TRBV19 with TRBJ1-2; unclear D gene. V lost 7 bases to trimming and J lost 5 bases, with 17 bases between them. The CDR3 extends over 14 amino acids. CDR1 is LNHDA, CDR2 SQIVND, per germline (reference sequence). CDR3: CASNKIRGGYGYTF. DNA of the CDR3: TGTGCCAGTAATAAGATTCGAGGCGGATATGGCTACACCTTC.

The chain carries TRBV20-1 and TRBJ1-5; no clear D. The CDR3 has 20 amino acids. The germline gives CDR1 DFQATT, CDR2 SNEGSKA (reference sequence). The germline V and J ends were trimmed by 3 bases and 3 bases, with 30 bases remaining between them. The CDR3 protein is CSASSPNSVASVISNQPQHF. The CDR3 nucleotides read TGCAGTGCTAGCAGTCCCAACTCGGTGGCCTCGGTTATTTCCAATCAGCCCCAGCATTTT.

This rearrangement joins TRBV6-6 to TRBJ1-1; a possible D gene is TRBD1 (5 bases). The CDR3 is 16 residues long. CDR1 MNHNY and CDR2 SVGAGI come from the germline V gene (reference sequence). V was clipped by 6 bases and J by 4 bases, with 21 bases between them. In DNA, the CDR3 is TGTGCCAGCAGGGCCGGGACCGTGATTGGGGGCACTGAAGCTTTCTTT. Translating gives CASRAGTVIGGTEAFF.

The gene calls are TRBV20-1 and TRBJ1-5; D gene unclear. Between the trimmed V and J ends, which lost 6 bases and 2 bases, there was a span of 17 bases. This CDR3 spans 15 amino acids. The germline V gene encodes CDR1 DFQATT and CDR2 SNEGSKA (reference sequence). The CDR3 region is CSARRVFGGNQPQHF. The CDR3 nucleotides read TGCAGTGCCAGGAGGGTTTTCGGAGGCAATCAGCCCCAGCATTTT.

This clonotype has ten or more counts. The rearrangement joins TRBV7-9 to TRBJ2-7, with a weak D call TRBD1 (5 bases). This CDR3 contains 14 residues. V lost 1 base and J 2 bases, leaving 9 bases between the germline ends. Germline V gives CDR1 SEHNR, CDR2 FQNEAQ (reference sequence). CDR3 sequence: CASSLEGAAYEQYF. CDR3 sequence (DNA): TGTGCCAGCAGCTTAGAAGGGGCCGCCTACGAGCAGTACTTC. Full variable domain (missing parts from reference TRBV7-9 and TRBJ2-7): DTGVSQNPRHKITKRGQNVTFRCDPISEHNRLYWYRQTLGQGPEFLTYFQNEAQLEKSRLLSDRFSAERPKGSFSTLEIQRTEQGDSAMYLCASSLEGAAYEQYFGPGTRLTVT.

The V call is TRBV7-6, the J call TRBJ1-6; no firm D call. V was pared by 5 bases and J by 2 bases, with 1 base between. This CDR3 contains 12 residues. Germline V lookup: CDR1 SGHVS, CDR2 FNYEAQ. The CDR3, as DNA: TGTGCCAGCAGCACCTATAATTCACCCCTCCACTTT. Protein product: CASSTYNSPLHF.

The V gene is TRBV27, the J gene TRBJ2-4, with 12 bases matching TRBD1. The J call may be mistaken, given a closer DNA end match to TRBJ2-7. Germline V CDR1 and CDR2: MNHEY, SMNVEV (reference sequence). The CDR3 spans 14 residues. In DNA, the CDR3 is TGTGCCAGCAAAACCGGGACAGGGGGCCACGAGCAGTACTTC. It specifies CASKTGTGGHEQYF.

This clonotype has just a few counts. J is TRBJ2-3 and V is TRBV9, with D possibly matching TRBD2 (5 bases). Trimming took 3 bases from V and 5 from J, leaving 16 bases between them. The CDR3 has 15 residues. CDR1 and CDR2 from the germline V gene are SGDLS and YYNGEE. CDR3 bases: TGTGCCAGCAGCGCGGGCGGGCAGGCTCTAGATACGCAGTATTTT. It codes for CASSAGGQALDTQYF.

The genes are TRBV3-1 and TRBJ2-5; unclear D gene. Germline CDR1 reads LGHDT; CDR2 reads YNNKEL (reference sequence). V dropped 4 bases and J dropped 5 bases, with 8 bases sitting between them. CDR3 length equals 12 residues. The CDR3 loop is CASSPIWETQYF. The DNA for the CDR3 is TGTGCCAGCAGCCCCATCTGGGAGACCCAGTACTTC.

A few counts support this clonotype. The chain combines TRBV20-1 with TRBJ2-7, with 8 bases identical to TRBD1. Germline values: CDR1 DFQATT, CDR2 SNEGSKA (reference sequence). The CDR3 extends over 12 amino acids. After removal of 6 bases from V and 5 bases from J, the junction contained 6 bases not matched to a gene. As DNA, the CDR3 is TGCAGTGCCCCCGGGACAGGAGACGAGCAGTACTTC. Amino acid sequence: CSAPGTGDEQYF.

The chain links TRBV2 to TRBJ1-4, with 8 nucleotides matching TRBD1. The CDR3 covers 15 residues. V lost 7 bases to trimming and J lost 3 bases; unmatched junction nucleotides: 7. The germline gives CDR1 SNHLY, CDR2 FYNNEI. CDR3 loop: CASTRGQEANEKLFF. The CDR3 bases are TGTGCCAGCACACGGGGACAGGAAGCTAATGAAAAACTGTTTTTT.

This clonotype appeared a few times. J is TRBJ1-2 and V is TRBV9; tentative D call: TRBD1 (6 bases). CDR3 length equals 17 residues. Trimming removed 3 bases at V and 2 bases at J, with 20 bases between. Germline CDR1 SGDLS, CDR2 YYNGEE. The CDR3 coding sequence is TGTGCCAGCAGCGGAATCAGCGGACAGAACCTAAACTATGGCTACACCTTC. Encoded protein: CASSGISGQNLNYGYTF.

The V and J genes are TRBV12-3 or TRBV12-4 and TRBJ2-1, with D possibly being TRBD2 (6 bases). This CDR3 spans 16 amino acids. V dropped 5 bases and J dropped 7 bases, with 21 bases sitting between them. Written as DNA, the CDR3 is TGTGCCAGCAGTAGCTATGGGGGAGGTCGAAAAAATGAGCAGTTCTTC. Protein product: CASSSYGGGRKNEQFF.

In this sample, this clonotype turned up a few times. The CDR3 spells CASSLYRGGGYEQYF. CDR3 DNA sequence: TGCGCCAGCAGCCTTTATCGGGGGGGCGGATACGAGCAGTACTTC. This sequence joins TRBV4-3 and TRBJ2-7, with 8 bases matching TRBD2. V lost 4 bases and J lost 4; bases outside the gene matches: 9. The CDR3 contains 15 residues. Germline CDR1 LGHNA, CDR2 YSLEER.

This clonotype has only a few counts. The chain recombines TRBV12-5 with TRBJ2-6, with D unclear. Trimming took off 0 bases at V and 0 bases at J, with 9 bases between the two ends. The V gene's germline CDR1 is LGHNT and CDR2 FRNRAP. CDR3 length: 17 amino acids. CDR3: CASGLVEASSGANVLTF. CDR3 sequence (DNA): TGTGCTAGTGGTTTGGTAGAGGCCAGCTCTGGGGCCAACGTCCTGACTTTC.

This clonotype was seen only a few times. The rearrangement joins TRBV7-3 to TRBJ2-1; 13 bases match TRBD2. The CDR3 spans 15 residues. After removal of 6 bases from V and 8 bases from J, the junction contained 7 bases not matched to a gene. CDR1 is SGHTA and CDR2 is FQGTGA in the germline V gene. CDR3 coding DNA: TGTGCCAGCAGTACTAGCGGGGGGGCTGGGGATGAGCAGTTCTTC. Translating gives CASSTSGGAGDEQFF. The variable domain in full, completed from reference TRBV7-3 and TRBJ2-1, reads GAGVSQTPSNKVTEKGKYVELRCDPISGHTALYWYRQSLGQGPEFLIYFQGTGAADDSGLPNDRFFAVRPEGSVSTLKIQRTERGDSAVYLCASSTSGGAGDEQFFGPGTRLTVL.

This clonotype was detected only a few times. V and J are TRBV2 and TRBJ2-2, with D perhaps matching TRBD1 (6 bases). The CDR3 has 16 amino acids. CDR1 and CDR2 from the germline V gene are SNHLY and FYNNEI. V lost 3 bases and J lost 5, with 16 bases in between. The CDR3 sequence is CASSDNPGTKTGELFF. The CDR3 DNA follows: TGTGCCAGCAGTGATAACCCCGGGACAAAGACCGGGGAGCTGTTTTTT. Looking up the rest from reference TRBV2 and TRBJ2-2 gives the full variable domain: EPEVTQTPSHQVTQMGQEVILRCVPISNHLYFYWYRQILGQKVEFLVSFYNNEISEKSEIFDDQFSVERPDGSNFTLKIRSTKLEDSAMYFCASSDNPGTKTGELFFGEGSRLTVL.

The chain combines TRBV4-3 with TRBJ1-2; the D gene is possibly TRBD1 (6 bases). The V end lost 1 base, the J end lost 9 bases, and 15 bases lay between the germline ends. Germline values: CDR1 LGHNA, CDR2 YSLEER. The CDR3 has 14 amino acids. Here the CDR3 DNA reads TGCGCCAGCAGCCAAGGGACAGAGGCACAGAGCTACACCTTC. Amino acid sequence: CASSQGTEAQSYTF.